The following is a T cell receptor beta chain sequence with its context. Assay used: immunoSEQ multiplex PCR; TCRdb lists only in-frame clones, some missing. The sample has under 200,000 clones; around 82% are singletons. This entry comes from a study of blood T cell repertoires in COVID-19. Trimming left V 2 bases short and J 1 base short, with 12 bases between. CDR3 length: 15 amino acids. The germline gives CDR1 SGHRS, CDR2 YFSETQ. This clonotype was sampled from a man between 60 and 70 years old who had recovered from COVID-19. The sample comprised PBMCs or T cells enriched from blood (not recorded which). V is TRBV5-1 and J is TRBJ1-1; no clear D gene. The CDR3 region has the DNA TGCGCCAGCAGCTTTTCGGCGGGGTCGAACACTGAAGCTTTCTTT. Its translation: CASSFSAGSNTEAFF.